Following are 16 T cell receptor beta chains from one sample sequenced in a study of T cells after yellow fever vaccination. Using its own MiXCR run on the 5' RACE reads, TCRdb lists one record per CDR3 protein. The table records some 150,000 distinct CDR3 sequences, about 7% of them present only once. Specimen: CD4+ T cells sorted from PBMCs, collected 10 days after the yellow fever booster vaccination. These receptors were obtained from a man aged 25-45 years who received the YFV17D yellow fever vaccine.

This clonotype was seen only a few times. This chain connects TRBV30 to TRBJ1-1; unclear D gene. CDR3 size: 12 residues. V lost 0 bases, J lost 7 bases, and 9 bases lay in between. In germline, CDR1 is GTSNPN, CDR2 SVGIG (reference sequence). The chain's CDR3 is CAWSVNSDEAFF. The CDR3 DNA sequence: TGTGCCTGGAGTGTGAACAGTGATGAAGCTTTCTTT.

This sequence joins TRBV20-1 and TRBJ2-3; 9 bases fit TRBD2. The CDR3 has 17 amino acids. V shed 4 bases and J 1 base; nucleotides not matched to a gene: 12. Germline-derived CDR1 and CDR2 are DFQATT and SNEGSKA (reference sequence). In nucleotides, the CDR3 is TGCAGTGCTATGGCGGGAGGGAGAGTTGGGGGCACAGATACGCAGTATTTT. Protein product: CSAMAGGRVGGTDTQYF.

CDR3 in amino acids: CASSLVGPVDTQYF. CDR3 nucleotides: TGTGCCAGCAGTTTAGTAGGGCCAGTAGATACGCAGTATTTT. The chain uses TRBV27 and TRBJ2-3; D uncertain. Germline V gives CDR1 MNHEY, CDR2 SMNVEV (reference sequence). The V and J ends lost 2 bases and 5 bases respectively, with 11 bases between them. The CDR3 spans 14 residues.

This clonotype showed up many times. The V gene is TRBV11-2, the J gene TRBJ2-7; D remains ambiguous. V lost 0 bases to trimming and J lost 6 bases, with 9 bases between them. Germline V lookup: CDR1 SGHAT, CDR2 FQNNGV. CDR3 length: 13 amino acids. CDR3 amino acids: CASSLESSGEQYF. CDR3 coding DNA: TGTGCCAGCAGCTTAGAAAGTTCGGGCGAGCAGTACTTC.

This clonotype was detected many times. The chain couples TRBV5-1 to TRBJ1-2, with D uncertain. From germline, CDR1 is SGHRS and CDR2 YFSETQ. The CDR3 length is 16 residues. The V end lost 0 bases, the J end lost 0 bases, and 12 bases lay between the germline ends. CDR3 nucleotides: TGCGCCAGCAGCTTGGTACCAGGCCCAACTAACTATGGCTACACCTTC. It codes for CASSLVPGPTNYGYTF.

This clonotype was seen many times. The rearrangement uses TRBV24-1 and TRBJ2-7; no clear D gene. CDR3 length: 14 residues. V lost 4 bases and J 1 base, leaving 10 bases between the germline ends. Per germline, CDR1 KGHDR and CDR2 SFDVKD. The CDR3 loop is CATSDSGRSYEQYF. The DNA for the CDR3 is TGTGCCACCAGTGACTCCGGACGGTCCTACGAGCAGTACTTC.

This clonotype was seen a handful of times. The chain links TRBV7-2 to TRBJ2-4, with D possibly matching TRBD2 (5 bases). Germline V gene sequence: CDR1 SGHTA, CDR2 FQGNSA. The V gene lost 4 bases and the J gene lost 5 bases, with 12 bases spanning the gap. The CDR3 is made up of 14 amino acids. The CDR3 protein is CASSSVGGQNIQYF. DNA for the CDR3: TGTGCCAGCAGCTCGGTTGGAGGTCAAAACATTCAGTACTTC. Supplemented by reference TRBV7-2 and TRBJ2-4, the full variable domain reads GAGVSQSPSNKVTEKGKDVELRCDPISGHTALYWYRQSLGQGLEFLIYFQGNSAPDKSGLPSDRFSAERTGGSVSTLTIQRTQQEDSAVYLCASSSVGGQNIQYFGAGTRLSVL.

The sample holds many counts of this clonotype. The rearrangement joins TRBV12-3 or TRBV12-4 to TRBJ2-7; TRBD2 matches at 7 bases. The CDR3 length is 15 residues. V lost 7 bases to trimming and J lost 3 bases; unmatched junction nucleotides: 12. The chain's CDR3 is CASTFGTGGYYEQYF. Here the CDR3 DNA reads TGTGCCAGCACCTTTGGTACGGGAGGATACTACGAGCAGTACTTC.

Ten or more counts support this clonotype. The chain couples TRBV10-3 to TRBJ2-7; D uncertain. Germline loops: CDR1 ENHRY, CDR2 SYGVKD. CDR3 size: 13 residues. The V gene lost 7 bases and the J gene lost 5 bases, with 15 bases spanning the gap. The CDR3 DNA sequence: TGTGCCATCACCCGGCAGGCGGACCACGAGCAGTACTTC. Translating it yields CAITRQADHEQYF.

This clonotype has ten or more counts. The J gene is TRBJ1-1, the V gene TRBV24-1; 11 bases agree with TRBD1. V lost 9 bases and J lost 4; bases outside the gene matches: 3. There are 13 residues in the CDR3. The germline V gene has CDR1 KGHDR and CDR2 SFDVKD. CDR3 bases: TGTGCCACCGGGACAGGGGGTAGCACTGAAGCTTTCTTT. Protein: CATGTGGSTEAFF.

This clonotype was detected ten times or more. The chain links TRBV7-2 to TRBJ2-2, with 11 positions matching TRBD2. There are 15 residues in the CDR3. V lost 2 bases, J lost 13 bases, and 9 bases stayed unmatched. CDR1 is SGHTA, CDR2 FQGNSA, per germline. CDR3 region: CASSLRELAGVTLFF. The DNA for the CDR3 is TGTGCCAGCAGCTTAAGGGAACTAGCGGGAGTAACGCTGTTTTTT.

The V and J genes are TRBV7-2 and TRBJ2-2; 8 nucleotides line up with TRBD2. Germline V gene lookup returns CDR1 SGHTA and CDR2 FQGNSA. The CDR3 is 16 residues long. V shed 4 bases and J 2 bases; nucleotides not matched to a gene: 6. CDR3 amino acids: CASSYTGGANTGELFF. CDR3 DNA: TGTGCCAGCAGCTACACCGGGGGGGCAAACACCGGGGAGCTGTTTTTT.

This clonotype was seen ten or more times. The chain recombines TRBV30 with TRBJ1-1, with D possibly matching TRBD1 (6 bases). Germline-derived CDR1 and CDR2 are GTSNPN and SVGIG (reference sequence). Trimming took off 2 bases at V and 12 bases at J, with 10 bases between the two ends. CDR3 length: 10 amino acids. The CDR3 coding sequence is TGTGCCTGGAGTCCAGGACAGACTTTCTTT. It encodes CAWSPGQTFF.

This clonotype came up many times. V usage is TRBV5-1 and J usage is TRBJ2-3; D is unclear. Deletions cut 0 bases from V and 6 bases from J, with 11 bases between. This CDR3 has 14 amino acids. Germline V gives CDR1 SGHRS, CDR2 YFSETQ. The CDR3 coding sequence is TGCGCCAGCAGCTTGGGAACAGAGGTGGATACGCAGTATTTT. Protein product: CASSLGTEVDTQYF.

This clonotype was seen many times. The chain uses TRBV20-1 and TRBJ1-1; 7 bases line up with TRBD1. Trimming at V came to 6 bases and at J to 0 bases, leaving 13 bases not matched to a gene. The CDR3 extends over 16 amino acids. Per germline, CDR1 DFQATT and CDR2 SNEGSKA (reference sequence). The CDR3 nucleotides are TGCAGTGCCCGAGTACCGGGACAGATATTGAACACTGAAGCTTTCTTT. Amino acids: CSARVPGQILNTEAFF.

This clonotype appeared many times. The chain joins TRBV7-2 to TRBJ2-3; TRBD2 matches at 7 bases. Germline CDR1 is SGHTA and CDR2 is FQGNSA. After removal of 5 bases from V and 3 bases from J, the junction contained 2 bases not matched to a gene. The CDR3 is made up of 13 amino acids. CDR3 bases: TGTGCCAGCAGCCGGACTAGTACAGATACGCAGTATTTT. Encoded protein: CASSRTSTDTQYF.